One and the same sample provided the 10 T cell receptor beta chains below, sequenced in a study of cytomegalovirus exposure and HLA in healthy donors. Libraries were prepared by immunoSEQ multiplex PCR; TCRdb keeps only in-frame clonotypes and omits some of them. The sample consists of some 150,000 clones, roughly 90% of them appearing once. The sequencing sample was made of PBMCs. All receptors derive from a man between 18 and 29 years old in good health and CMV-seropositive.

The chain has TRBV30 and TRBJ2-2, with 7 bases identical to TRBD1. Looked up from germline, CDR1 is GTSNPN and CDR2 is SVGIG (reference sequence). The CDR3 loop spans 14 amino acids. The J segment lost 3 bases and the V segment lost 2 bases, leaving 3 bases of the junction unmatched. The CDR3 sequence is CAWSRQGYTGELFF. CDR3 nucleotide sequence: TGTGCCTGGAGTCGACAGGGTTACACCGGGGAGCTGTTTTTT.

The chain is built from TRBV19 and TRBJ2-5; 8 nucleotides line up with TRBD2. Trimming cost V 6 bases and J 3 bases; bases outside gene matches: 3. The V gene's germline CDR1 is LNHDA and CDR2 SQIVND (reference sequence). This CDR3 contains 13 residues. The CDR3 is CASRVAGKETQYF. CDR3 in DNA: TGTGCCAGTAGAGTAGCGGGGAAAGAGACCCAGTACTTC.

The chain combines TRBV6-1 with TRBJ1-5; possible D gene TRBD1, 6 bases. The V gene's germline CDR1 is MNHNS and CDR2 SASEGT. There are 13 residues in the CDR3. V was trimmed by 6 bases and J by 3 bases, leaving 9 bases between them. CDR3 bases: TGTGCCAGCAGAACAGGGCTCAATCAGCCCCAGCATTTT. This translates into CASRTGLNQPQHF.

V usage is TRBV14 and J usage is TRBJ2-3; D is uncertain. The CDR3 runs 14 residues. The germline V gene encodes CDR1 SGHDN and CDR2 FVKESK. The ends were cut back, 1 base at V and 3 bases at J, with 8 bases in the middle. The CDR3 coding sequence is TGTGCCAGCAGCCAAGGATTAGTTACAGATACGCAGTATTTT. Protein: CASSQGLVTDTQYF.

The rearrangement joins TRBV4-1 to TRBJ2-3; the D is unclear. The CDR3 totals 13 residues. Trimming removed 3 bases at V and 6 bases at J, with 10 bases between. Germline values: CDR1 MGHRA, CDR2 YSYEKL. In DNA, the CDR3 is TGCGCCAGCAGCCACGCGGCCGGGGATACGCAGTATTTT. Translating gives CASSHAAGDTQYF.

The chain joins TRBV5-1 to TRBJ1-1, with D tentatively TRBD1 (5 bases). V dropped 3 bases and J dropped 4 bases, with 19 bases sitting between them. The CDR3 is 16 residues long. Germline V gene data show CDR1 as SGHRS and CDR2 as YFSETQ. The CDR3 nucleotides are TGCGCCAGCAGCTCCGATGGGGCAGGGAGGATCACTGAAGCTTTCTTT. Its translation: CASSSDGAGRITEAFF.

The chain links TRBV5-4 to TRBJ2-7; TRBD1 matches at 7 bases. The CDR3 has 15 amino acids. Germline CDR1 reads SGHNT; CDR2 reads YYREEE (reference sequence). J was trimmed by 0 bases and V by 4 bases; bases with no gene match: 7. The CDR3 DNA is TGTGCCAGCAGCCCGGGACAGCCGCTCTCCTACGAGCAGTACTTC. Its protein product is CASSPGQPLSYEQYF.

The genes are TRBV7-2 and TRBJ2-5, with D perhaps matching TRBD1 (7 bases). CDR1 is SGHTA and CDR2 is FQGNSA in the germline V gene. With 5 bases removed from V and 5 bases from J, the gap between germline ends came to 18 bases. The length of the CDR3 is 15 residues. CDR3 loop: CASSPGGFADETQYF. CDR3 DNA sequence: TGTGCCAGCAGCCCAGGGGGGTTTGCCGACGAGACCCAGTACTTC.

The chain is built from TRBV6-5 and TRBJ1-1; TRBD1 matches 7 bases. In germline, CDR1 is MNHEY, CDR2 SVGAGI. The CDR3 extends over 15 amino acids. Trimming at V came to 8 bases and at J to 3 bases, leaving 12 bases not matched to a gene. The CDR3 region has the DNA TGTGCCAGCGCAGGGGGTGCCCTAGGGGACACTGAAGCTTTCTTT. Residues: CASAGGALGDTEAFF.

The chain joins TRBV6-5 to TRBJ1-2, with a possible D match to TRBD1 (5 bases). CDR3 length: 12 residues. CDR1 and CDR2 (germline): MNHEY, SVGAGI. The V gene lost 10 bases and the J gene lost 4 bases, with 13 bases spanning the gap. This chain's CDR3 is CAKPGGTYGYTF. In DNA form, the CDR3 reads TGTGCCAAACCGGGGGGGACCTATGGCTACACCTTC.